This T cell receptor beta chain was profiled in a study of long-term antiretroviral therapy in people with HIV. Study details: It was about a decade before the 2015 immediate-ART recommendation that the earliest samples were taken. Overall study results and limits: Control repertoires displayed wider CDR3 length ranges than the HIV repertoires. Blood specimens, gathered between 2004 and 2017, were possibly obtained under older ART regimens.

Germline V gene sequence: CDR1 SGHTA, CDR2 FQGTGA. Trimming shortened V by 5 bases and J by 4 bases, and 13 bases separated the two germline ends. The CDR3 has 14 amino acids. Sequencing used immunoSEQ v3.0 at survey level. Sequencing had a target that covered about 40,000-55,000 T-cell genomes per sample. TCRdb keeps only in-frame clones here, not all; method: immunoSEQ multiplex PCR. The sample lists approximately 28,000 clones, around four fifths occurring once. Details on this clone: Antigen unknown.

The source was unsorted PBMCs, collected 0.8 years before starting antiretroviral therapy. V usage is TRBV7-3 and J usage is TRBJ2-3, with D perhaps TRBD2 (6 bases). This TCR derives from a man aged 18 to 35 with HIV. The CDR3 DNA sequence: TGTGCCAGCAGCGCGGGGATGGGGCCAGATACGCAGTATTTT. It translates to CASSAGMGPDTQYF.